This T cell receptor beta chain was sequenced for a study of cytomegalovirus exposure and HLA in healthy donors. As for the study in general: The approximately 120 validation repertoires, a later analysis reported, used the same platform as the approximately 670 first-cohort repertoires.

Study conclusions and caveats: One later analysis, an examination of the 90 to 150 validation repertoires, found that first-cohort TCR clusters tended to co-occur in them. As was reported, the classifier diagnosed cytomegalovirus status with high specificity and sensitivity. The listing of approximately 160 TCR beta chains classed them as cytomegalovirus-associated.

On this clone itself: Its antigen is undetermined.

Germline V CDR1 and CDR2: MNHEY, SVGAGI. The CDR3 sequence is 13 residues long. Trimming removed 0 bases at V and 6 bases at J, with 9 bases between. Sequencing used immunoSEQ multiplex PCR; TCRdb keeps in-frame clones, though not all of them. The sample has some 160,000 clones, approximately 90% seen once. The TCR sequence derives from a man younger than 30 in good health and CMV-seronegative. The source material was PBMCs. The chain uses TRBV6-5 and TRBJ2-7; a possible D gene is TRBD2 (5 bases). In DNA form, the CDR3 reads TGTGCCAGCAGTTACTCAGGAGGTCTCGAGCAGTACGTC. This codes for CASSYSGGLEQYV.